This TCR beta chain was obtained from a study of blood T cells in healthy people across ages. Germline V CDR1 and CDR2: SGHTA, FQGNSA. The length of the CDR3 is 15 residues. Combining a sample-barcoded 5' primer with a J-beta primer mix, a second PCR ran for roughly 7 to 12 cycles. TCRdb used MiXCR to reprocess the 5' RACE reads, holding one entry per CDR3 protein. This sample has more than 700,000 distinct CDR3 sequences, with roughly 50% found just once. The chain couples TRBV7-2 to TRBJ2-4, with TRBD2 matching over 11 bases. The DNA end favors TRBJ2-7, so the J call may be wrong. The source is an elderly man in good health. Specimen: blood. CDR3 loop: CASTLLSGRAHEQYF. The CDR3 DNA sequence: TGTGCCAGCACCCTCCTTAGCGGGAGGGCCCACGAGCAGTACTTC.